These T cell receptor beta chains were read from a single sample in a study of shared clonotypes between healthy human individuals. This table comes from immunoSEQ multiplex PCR, and its TCRdb copy is limited to in-frame clones, with some not included. The sample contains millions of clones, about 95% of which appear only once. Sequencing was performed on naive CD8+ T cells sorted from blood. The receptors shown here come from a man between 18 and 29 years old in good health. The CDR3 runs from the conserved cysteine through the conserved F or W. The order of the fields is V gene, J gene, clone size, D gene, CDR3 protein, CDR3 DNA. D genes are given only for firm matches. A row's size may be missing; if present it is once, few, many or a size class.

TRBV9,TRBJ2-1,once,TRBD2,CASSPWTSVDEQFF,TGTGCCAGCAGCCCCTGGACTAGCGTCGATGAGCAGTTCTTC
TRBV6-1,TRBJ1-1,.,.,CASRLVMNTEAFF,TGTGCCAGCAGACTCGTCATGAACACTGAAGCTTTCTTT
TRBV9,TRBJ2-1,.,.,CASSVPGNNEQFF,TGTGCCAGCAGCGTACCCGGGAACAATGAGCAGTTCTTC
TRBV10-1,TRBJ2-2,.,.,CASRSSANTGELFF,TGCGCCAGCAGGTCTTCTGCGAACACCGGGGAGCTGTTTTTT
TRBV4-3,TRBJ2-7,.,TRBD1,CASSQDRGLSEQYF,TGCGCCAGCAGCCAGGACAGGGGTTTGAGCGAGCAGTACTTC
TRBV7-2,TRBJ2-1,once,TRBD2,CASSLLVSGSTYEQFF,TGTGCCAGCAGCTTGCTTGTAAGCGGGAGTACGTATGAGCAGTTCTTC
TRBV27,TRBJ1-6,.,TRBD1,CASSSIRGFNSPLHF,TGTGCCAGCAGTTCCATCAGGGGGTTTAATTCACCCCTCCACTTT
TRBV29-1,TRBJ1-2,.,TRBD1,CSVGPDRTYGYTF,TGCAGCGTTGGTCCGGACAGGACCTATGGCTACACCTTC
TRBV6-5,TRBJ2-1,.,.,CASSYSISLGEQFF,TGTGCCAGCAGTTACTCGATAAGTTTGGGTGAGCAGTTCTTC
TRBV7-9,TRBJ2-2,once,TRBD2,CASSSGLAGVRTGELFF,TGTGCCAGCAGCTCGGGACTAGCGGGAGTGCGAACCGGGGAGCTGTTTTTT
TRBV5-1,TRBJ2-1,.,TRBD2,CASSQGLAGVDEQFF,TGCGCCAGCAGCCAGGGACTAGCGGGAGTCGATGAGCAGTTCTTC
TRBV6-6,TRBJ1-5,.,TRBD1,CAARQGAWNQPQHF,TGTGCCGCCCGGCAGGGGGCGTGGAATCAGCCCCAGCATTTT
TRBV7-9,TRBJ2-7,.,.,CASRDPISYEQYF,TGTGCCTCCCGGGACCCTATCTCCTACGAGCAGTACTTC
TRBV4-1,TRBJ1-5,.,.,CASSQGRNQPQHF,TGCGCCAGCAGCCAAGGTCGTAATCAGCCCCAGCATTTT
TRBV5-6,TRBJ1-2,.,TRBD1,CASSLEMTGDYGYTF,TGTGCCAGCAGCTTGGAGATGACAGGGGACTATGGCTACACCTTC
TRBV4-1,TRBJ1-5,.,.,CASSHAPNQPQHF,TGCGCCAGCAGCCACGCTCCCAATCAGCCCCAGCATTTT
TRBV4-1,TRBJ1-5,.,TRBD1,CASSPRQGDNQPQHF,TGCGCCAGCAGCCCTAGACAGGGGGACAATCAGCCCCAGCATTTT
TRBV4-3,TRBJ1-3,.,TRBD1,CASSPGTGWRNTIYF,TGCGCCAGCAGCCCCGGGACAGGGTGGAGAAACACCATATATTTT
TRBV4-3,TRBJ2-1,once,.,CASSQESYYNEQFF,TGCGCCAGCAGCCAGGAGAGCTATTACAATGAGCAGTTCTTC
TRBV28,TRBJ2-7,.,.,CASYPNRDSIRDEQYF,TGTGCCAGCTATCCTAACCGGGACTCCATACGAGACGAGCAGTACTTC
TRBV19,TRBJ2-7,.,TRBD1,CASSTWTGDEQYF,TGTGCCAGTAGTACCTGGACAGGGGACGAGCAGTACTTC
TRBV9,TRBJ2-3,.,.,CASSPEGSTTDTQYF,TGTGCCAGCAGCCCCGAGGGGAGCACCACAGATACGCAGTATTTT
TRBV9,TRBJ2-2,.,.,CASSNGALAGELFF,TGTGCCAGCAGCAATGGGGCGCTAGCGGGGGAGCTGTTTTTT
TRBV7-2,TRBJ2-2,.,TRBD2,CASSSPGSAGVVAGELFF,TGTGCCAGCAGCTCCCCCGGCTCTGCGGGAGTAGTTGCCGGGGAGCTGTTTTTT
TRBV11-2,TRBJ2-7,.,TRBD2,CASSLNLADYEQYF,TGTGCCAGCAGCTTAAACCTAGCGGACTACGAGCAGTACTTC
TRBV27,TRBJ2-1,.,TRBD2,CASSGSGGAYNEQFF,TGTGCCAGCAGTGGGAGCGGGGGAGCGTACAATGAGCAGTTCTTC
TRBV30,TRBJ2-3,.,.,CAWSGIGGNTDTQYF,TGTGCCTGGAGTGGTATAGGGGGAAACACAGATACGCAGTATTTT
TRBV7-9,TRBJ1-5,.,.,CASSYFGPPQHF,TGTGCCAGCAGCTATTTTGGACCCCCCCAGCATTTT
TRBV4-1,TRBJ1-2,once,TRBD1,CASSQDTGDSYGYTF,TGCGCCAGCAGCCAAGATACGGGGGACAGCTATGGCTACACCTTC
TRBV11-2,TRBJ2-7,.,.,CASSHSPAYEQYF,TGTGCCAGCAGCCATAGCCCTGCCTACGAGCAGTACTTC
TRBV28,TRBJ2-7,.,TRBD1,CASTTGQGRYEQYF,TGTGCCAGCACCACCGGACAGGGGAGGTACGAGCAGTACTTC
TRBV19,TRBJ1-1,.,.,CASMTRTNTEAFF,TGTGCCAGTATGACACGGACGAACACTGAAGCTTTCTTT
TRBV6-5,TRBJ2-1,.,TRBD1,CASSPGQGSYNEQFF,TGTGCCAGCAGTCCGGGACAGGGGTCCTACAATGAGCAGTTCTTC
TRBV2,TRBJ2-3,.,TRBD1,CASTGTAVGTDTQYF,TGTGCCAGCACCGGGACAGCTGTTGGCACAGATACGCAGTATTTT
TRBV30,TRBJ2-2,.,.,CAWSLTSTTGELFF,TGTGCCTGGTCCCTGACTAGTACGACCGGGGAGCTGTTTTTT
TRBV7-9,TRBJ2-1,.,.,CASSFQGSSYNEQFF,TGTGCCAGCAGCTTTCAGGGGAGCTCCTACAATGAGCAGTTCTTC
TRBV5-1,TRBJ2-6,.,TRBD1,CASSLLPGQGPFTGANVLTF,TGCGCCAGCAGCTTGCTTCCGGGACAGGGACCCTTTACCGGGGCCAACGTCCTGACTTTC
TRBV4-1,TRBJ1-4,.,.,CASSPLGEFATNEKLFF,TGCGCCAGCAGCCCTTTGGGAGAGTTTGCAACTAATGAAAAACTGTTTTTT
TRBV7-2,TRBJ1-1,.,.,CASSLEGEIAPSFF,TGTGCCAGCAGCTTAGAGGGGGAGATAGCTCCTTCTTTCTTT
TRBV10-3,TRBJ2-7,.,TRBD2,CAIGLAEYEQYF,TGTGCCATAGGACTAGCGGAATACGAGCAGTACTTC
TRBV5-1,TRBJ2-3,.,.,CASSLVANPDTQYF,TGCGCCAGCAGCTTGGTAGCTAACCCAGATACGCAGTATTTT
TRBV7-9,TRBJ1-1,.,.,CASSLDGSEAFF,TGTGCCAGCAGCTTAGATGGCAGTGAAGCTTTCTTT
TRBV30,TRBJ1-6,.,.,CAWSDDNSPLHF,TGTGCCTGGAGTGACGATAATTCACCCCTCCACTTT
TRBV2,TRBJ2-5,.,TRBD1,CASSDMPGGEETQYF,TGTGCCAGCAGTGATATGCCAGGGGGCGAAGAGACCCAGTACTTC
TRBV28,TRBJ1-6,.,.,CASSPGFNSPLHF,TGTGCCAGCAGTCCCGGTTTTAATTCACCCCTCCACTTT